This T cell receptor (beta chain) was captured in a study of beta chain features in type 1 diabetes. V gave up 3 bases and J gave up 4 bases; unmatched junction bases: 5. The CDR3 totals 15 residues. Looked up from germline, CDR1 is SGHTA and CDR2 is FQGNSA. The investigators reverse transcribed all of the isolated RNA, so they sequenced expressed TCRB transcripts. Some clones are missing from TCRdb's copy, which holds only in-frame ones; the method was immunoSEQ multiplex PCR. This table holds about 450,000 clones, around 10% found once. Input material: naive CD4+ T cells from blood. This TCR was sampled from a woman in her late teens or twenties in good health. This chain connects TRBV7-2 to TRBJ1-2, with TRBD1 matching over 10 bases. CDR3 nucleotides: TGTGCCAGCAGCTTCGACAGGGGGCGGACCTATGGCTACACCTTC. It codes for CASSFDRGRTYGYTF.